This TCR beta chain was profiled in a study of vaccination and CD4 T cells after COVID-19. Researchers used the Oncomine TCR Beta short-read assay to sequence DNA from cultured CD4+ T cells. Extraction of genomic DNA was performed on cultured CD4+ T cells. From the PCR reads, TCRdb called clonotypes with MiXCR, one entry per CDR3 protein. The table includes about 21,000 distinct CDR3 sequences, 46% detected once. Study findings and constraints: Counts of SARS-CoV-2-reactive clonotypes had a median that went from roughly 21 to 40, a nonsignificant change. When vaccine-specific clones from convalescent patients were examined, 304 of 307 were spike mono-reactive.

This clonotype was seen more than once but under ten times. Its target is not known. Time point: late sampling 161 to 241 days after vaccination in three convalescent patients. The treatment was: approximately nine-day PBMC culture with coronavirus spike peptide pools or control peptides (ViraFEST assay). Negative selection purified CD4+ T cells after about nine days of culture. CDR1 is MDHEN, CDR2 SYDVKM, per germline. This CDR3 region has 15 residues. V lost 3 bases, J lost 8 bases, and 6 bases stayed unmatched. The clonotype was recovered from a human donor who had recovered from COVID-19. Sample: CD4+ T cells from blood, cultured in vitro, taken about 7 months after SARS-CoV-2 vaccination. The chain uses TRBV28 and TRBJ2-1, with TRBD2 matching over 11 bases. CDR3 DNA sequence: TGTGCCAGCAGTTTGTCTAGCGGGGGGAGCTATGAGCAGTTCTTC. Its protein is CASSLSSGGSYEQFF.